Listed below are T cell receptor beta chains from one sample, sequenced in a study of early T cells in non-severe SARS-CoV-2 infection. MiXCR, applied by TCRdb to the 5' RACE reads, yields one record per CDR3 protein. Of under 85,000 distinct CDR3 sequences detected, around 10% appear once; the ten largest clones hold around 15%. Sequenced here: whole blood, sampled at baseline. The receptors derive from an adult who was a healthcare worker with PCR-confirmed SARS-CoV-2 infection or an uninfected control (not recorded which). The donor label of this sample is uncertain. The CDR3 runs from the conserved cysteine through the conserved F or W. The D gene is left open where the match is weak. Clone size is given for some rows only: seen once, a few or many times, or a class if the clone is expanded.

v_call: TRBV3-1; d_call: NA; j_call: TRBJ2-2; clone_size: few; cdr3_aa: CASSLRSFYTGELFF; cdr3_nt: TGTGCCAGCAGCTTACGCAGTTTCTACACCGGGGAGCTGTTTTTT
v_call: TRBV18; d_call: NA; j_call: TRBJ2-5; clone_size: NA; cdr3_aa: CASSPPQETQYF; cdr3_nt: TGTGCCAGCTCACCACCACAAGAGACCCAGTACTTC
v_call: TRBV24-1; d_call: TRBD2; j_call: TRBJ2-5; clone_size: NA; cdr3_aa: CATSDPPGTSGAQETQYF; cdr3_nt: TGTGCCACCAGTGACCCCCCCGGCACTAGCGGGGCCCAAGAGACCCAGTACTTC
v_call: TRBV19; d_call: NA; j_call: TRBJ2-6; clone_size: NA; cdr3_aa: CASSPSPSGSGANVLTF; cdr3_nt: TGTGCCAGTAGTCCTAGCCCCTCAGGGTCCGGGGCCAACGTCCTGACTTTC
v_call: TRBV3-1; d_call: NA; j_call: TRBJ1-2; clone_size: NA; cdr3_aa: CASRELGGYGYTF; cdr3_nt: TGTGCCAGCAGAGAACTGGGTGGCTATGGCTACACCTTC
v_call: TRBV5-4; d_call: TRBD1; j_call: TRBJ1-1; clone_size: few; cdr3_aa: CASSLGTGGTEAFF; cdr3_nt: TGTGCCAGCAGCTTGGGGACAGGGGGCACTGAAGCTTTCTTT
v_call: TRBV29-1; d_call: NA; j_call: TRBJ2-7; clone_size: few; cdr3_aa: CSVVLEEGEQYF; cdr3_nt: TGCAGCGTTGTCCTAGAGGAGGGCGAGCAGTACTTC
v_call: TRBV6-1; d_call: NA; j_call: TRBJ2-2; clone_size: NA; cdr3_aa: CASSMDRPSNTGELFF; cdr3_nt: TGTGCCAGCAGCATGGACAGACCCTCGAACACCGGGGAGCTGTTTTTT
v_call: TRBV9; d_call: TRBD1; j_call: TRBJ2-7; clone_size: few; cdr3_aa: CASSFDQGANEQYF; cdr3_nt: TGTGCCAGCAGCTTTGACCAGGGGGCAAACGAGCAGTACTTC
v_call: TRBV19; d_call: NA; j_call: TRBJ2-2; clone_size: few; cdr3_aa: CASSPQSLTGELFF; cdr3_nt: TGTGCCAGCAGCCCCCAGAGCCTCACCGGGGAGCTGTTTTTT
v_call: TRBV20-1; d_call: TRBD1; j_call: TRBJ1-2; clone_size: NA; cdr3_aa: CSARRTGGYYGYTF; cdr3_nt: TGCAGTGCTAGGCGGACAGGGGGTTACTATGGCTACACCTTC
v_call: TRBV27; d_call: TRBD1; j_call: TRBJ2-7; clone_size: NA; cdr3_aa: CASSPRGDRRYF; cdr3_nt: TGTGCCAGCAGCCCTAGAGGGGACAGGAGGTACTTC